This T cell receptor (beta chain) was recorded in a study of Graves' ophthalmopathy and Graves' hyperthyroidism listed by TCRdb under 2018. As for the study more broadly: A patient counted as having stable hyperthyroidism if there was no progression to ophthalmopathy within 18 months of follow-up. The study used TCR beta repertoire signatures to distinguish Graves' ophthalmopathy from Graves' hyperthyroidism and to predict progression to ophthalmopathy. In total, some 140 blood samples were TCR-sequenced: around 42 ophthalmopathy, over 70 hyperthyroidism and approximately 17 hyperthyroidism-to-ophthalmopathy patients. To explore V-J signatures distinguishing ophthalmopathy from hyperthyroidism, a discovery set of approximately 100 patients (roughly 45 ophthalmopathy, 57 stable hyperthyroidism) was enrolled. An independent validation cohort was composed of 18 to 20 hyperthyroidism patients and 15 to 17 patients who later progressed from hyperthyroidism to ophthalmopathy. In roughly 6 hyperthyroidism patients, the T-cell repertoire of thyroid tissue was compared with the T-cell repertoire of blood. Following sampling, methimazole starting at 30 mg daily was administered to hyperthyroidism patients, and high-dose intravenous methylprednisolone was administered to ophthalmopathy patients.

Patients with hyperthyroidism were aged 18 to 65 years, had been newly diagnosed, and had a disease duration of less than 2 months. Patients with other autoimmune diseases, uncontrolled infections, pregnancy or lactation were excluded from the study. Diagnosis relied on clinical symptoms, serum thyroxine, TRAb, thyroid ultrasound and orbital computed tomography. Trizol reagent was used to extract the total RNA, and its quality was then checked on an Agilent 2100 Bioanalyzer. CDR1 and CDR2, looked up from the germline V gene, are ENHRY and SYGVKD. Its CDR3 holds 16 amino acids, cysteine through phenylalanine. Only the CDR3 portion is preserved as DNA: 48 bases, with reading frame beginning at the first base. TCR beta CDR3 regions were amplified from RNA transcripts for repertoire sequencing. A first-round RT-PCR used HTBI primers with the Qiagen OneStep RT-PCR kit, followed by a second-round multiplex PCR, size selection and purification. Libraries were sequenced paired-end with 100 bp reads on an Illumina HiSeq2000. Processing in the source paper ran as follows. SOAPnuke was used to process the reads, removing any read that contained adapters or uncalled bases, had a mean Phred below 15, or lacked an exact match to the constant primer or identifier. COPE v1.2.5 was used to merge high-quality paired reads. Clonotypes were defined as unique nucleotide sequences and were aligned to IMGT TRB V, D and J references using MiTCR v1.1. The analysis was limited to V-J combinations with a frequency above 0.0001, which together covered 99.2% of repertoires. For each V-J combination, a TCR clonal expansion and chaos score was defined as F50 clonal expansion divided by the chaos observed in the TCRdist matrix. Features were reduced by Welch's t-statistics and random forest to approximately 13 V-J combinations, which fed a naive Bayes classifier. Thyroid-blood repertoire similarity was quantified with the Morisita-Horn index. TCRdb's own reprocessing of the public reads used fastp at Q25 and MiXCR and kept productive beta chains. When rows share a CDR3 protein, they turn into one entry using the most common DNA and genes. The V and J calls were determined by TCRdb, not by the authors. The sample table holds 900,000 to 1,200,000 distinct CDR3 sequences, of which about 36% were seen once. Of the sample, over 8.5% is held by the ten largest clones.

Overall results and qualifications from the work: In validation, the model predicted ophthalmopathy progression with about 71% sensitivity and approximately 75% specificity; approximately 12 predicted patients were CT-confirmed with GO in a median of approximately 6.2 months. No statistical method was used to set the sample size in advance, and the investigators knew which group each participant was assigned to. In cross-validation, the 13-signature model distinguished ophthalmopathy from stable hyperthyroidism with 87.88% sensitivity and 81.08% specificity, while in the test set the corresponding values were approximately 80% and 75%. Most expanded thyroid clonotypes with a frequency above 0.001 also appeared in blood, which suggests that blood repertoires may reflect the immune response in the thyroid.

This clonotype has only one observation. The antigen it recognizes is unknown. One end of the junction is discordant with germline, which a read error may explain. Material: peripheral blood or thyroid tissue (not recorded which). The chain joins TRBV10-3 to TRBJ1-1; perhaps TRBD1 is the D gene, with 5 bases matching. The sequence derives from an adult man with Graves' hyperthyroidism. This receptor has the CDR3 CASSAGLAGRGTEAFF. The sequence in DNA is TGTGCCAGCAGTGCGGGACTAGCGGGGCGAGGAACTGAAGCTTTCTTT.